Listed here is a single TCR beta chain. No antigen is known for it. Germline assignment: CDR1 MGHRA and CDR2 YSYEKL. Trimming removed 0 bases from V and 2 bases from J, with 7 bases in between. This CDR3 has 14 residues. These data are taken from a study of shared clonotypes between healthy human individuals. Whole-study context: Donors were a couple of women and three men aged 18 to 49. Study results and caveats: Unshared clonotypes carried lower generation probabilities than those common to all four donors.

The test was conducted at deep level. Only in-frame clones appear in the TCRdb table, and some are missing; sequencing was by immunoSEQ multiplex PCR. The sample consists of roughly 2.4 million clones, roughly 95% of them appearing once. Both subsets, CD45RA+ naive and CD45RA-negative memory, were split from the CD4+ cells. The chain recombines TRBV4-1 with TRBJ2-5; D call uncertain. The sequencing input was naive CD4+ T cells sorted from blood. Described subset: CD45RA+ positively selected. The receptor was isolated from a man aged 18 to 29 in good health. Here the CDR3 reads CASSQDLAQETQYF. In nucleotides, the CDR3 is TGCGCCAGCAGCCAAGATTTGGCACAAGAGACCCAGTACTTC.